Sequencing of this TCR beta chain was carried out in a study of blood T cells in healthy people across ages. The V end was cut by 6 bases, the J end by 0 bases, with 14 bases between. This CDR3 has 15 residues. The authors ran a second PCR of 7 to 11 cycles using a sample-barcoded 5' primer and a J-beta primer mix. TCRdb independently ran MiXCR on the 5' RACE reads; one entry per CDR3 protein. The data contain nearly 800,000 distinct CDR3 sequences, around a quarter of them singletons. The same sample was also used in a study of T cells of mothers and their children.

V and J are TRBV12-3 or TRBV12-4 and TRBJ1-2; D is undetermined. Sequencing was done on a sample of blood. The receptor's source is a boy between 10 and 17 years old in good health. This CDR3 reads CASSHWAATNYGYTF. CDR3 DNA: TGTGCCAGCAGCCACTGGGCGGCAACTAACTATGGCTACACCTTC.